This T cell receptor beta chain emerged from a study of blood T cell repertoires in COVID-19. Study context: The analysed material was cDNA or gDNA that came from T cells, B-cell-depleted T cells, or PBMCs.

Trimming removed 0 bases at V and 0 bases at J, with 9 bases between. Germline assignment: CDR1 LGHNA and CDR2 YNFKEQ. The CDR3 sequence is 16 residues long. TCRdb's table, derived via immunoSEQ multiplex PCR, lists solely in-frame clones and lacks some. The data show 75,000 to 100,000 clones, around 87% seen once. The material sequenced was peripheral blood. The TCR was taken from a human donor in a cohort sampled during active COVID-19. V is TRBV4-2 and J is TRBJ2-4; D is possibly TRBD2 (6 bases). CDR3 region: CASSQEGGEAKNIQYF. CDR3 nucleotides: TGTGCCAGCAGCCAAGAGGGGGGAGAAGCCAAAAACATTCAGTACTTC.